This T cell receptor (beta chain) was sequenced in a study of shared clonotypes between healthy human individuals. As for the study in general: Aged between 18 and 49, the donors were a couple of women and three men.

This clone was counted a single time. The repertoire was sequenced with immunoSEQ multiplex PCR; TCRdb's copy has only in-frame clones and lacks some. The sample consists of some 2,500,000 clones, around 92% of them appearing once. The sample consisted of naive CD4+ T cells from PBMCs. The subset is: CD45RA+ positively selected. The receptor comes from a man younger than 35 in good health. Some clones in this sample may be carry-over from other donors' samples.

CDR3 coding DNA: TGTGCCAGCAGCTTAGAATATCGGACAGGGGGCGGGCAGCCCCAGCATTTT. It codes for CASSLEYRTGGGQPQHF. The V gene is TRBV7-2, the J gene TRBJ1-5; 11 bases line up with TRBD1. The CDR3 extends over 17 amino acids. V lost 1 base to trimming and J lost 7 bases; unmatched junction nucleotides: 9. CDR1 SGHTA and CDR2 FQGNSA come from the germline V gene.